This T cell receptor (beta chain) was obtained from a study of cytomegalovirus exposure and HLA in healthy donors. Study-level results: Sequencing artifact likely explains a cluster of highly shared sequence variants. A missense variant in DCLRE1C was later tied to TCR beta V- and J-gene trimming. Reportedly, a later analysis found an Asian-associated ancestry cluster had fewer N-insertions than the approximately 670-donor mean.

The CDR3 loop spans 16 amino acids. Germline-derived CDR1 and CDR2 are LGHNA and YSLEER. The V and J ends lost 1 base and 1 base, in that order; junction bases with no gene match: 1. In its sample, this clone was seen once. The antigen remains unidentified. Primers included in the PCR were 60 Vbeta and 13 Jbeta primers. Assay: immunoSEQ multiplex PCR; the TCRdb copy retains only in-frame clones and omits some. The sample carries around 180,000 clones, approximately 80% recorded once. The receptor was derived from a boy between 2 and 10 years old in good health and CMV-seronegative. The gene calls are TRBV4-3 and TRBJ2-1, with TRBD1 identical over 10 bases. The sample taken for sequencing was PBMCs. The chain's CDR3 is CASSQGDRGSYNEQFF. Written as DNA, the CDR3 is TGCGCCAGCAGCCAAGGGGACAGGGGTTCCTACAATGAGCAGTTCTTC.